The TCR beta chain under discussion was sequenced for a study of blood T cell repertoires in COVID-19. Study at large: The United States, Italy and Spain were the sources of the acute and convalescent COVID-19 samples.

The CDR3 is 14 amino acids. CDR1 and CDR2 from the germline V gene are LGHDT and YNNKEL (reference sequence). The V end lost 2 bases, the J end lost 7 bases, and 12 bases lay between the germline ends. Per the authors' pipeline: Estimation of nucleated cell counts was performed using reference gene primer amplification. TCRdb keeps only in-frame clones here, not all; method: immunoSEQ multiplex PCR. V and J calls plus clone size are reproduced from that table; the DNA served to infer D and trimming. The data hold roughly 150,000 clones, with more than 75% observed a single time. This rearrangement joins TRBV3-1 (or the pseudogene TRBV3-2) to TRBJ1-5; a possible D gene is TRBD1 (5 bases). The sample taken for sequencing was peripheral blood. This sequence originates from a middle-aged man who had recovered from COVID-19. CDR3 region: CASSQSQGGQPQHF. The CDR3 DNA sequence: TGTGCCAGCAGCCAAAGCCAGGGAGGCCAGCCCCAGCATTTT.